What follows is one TCR beta chain and its context. Antigen unknown. The sample belongs to a study of graft-versus-host responses after intestinal transplantation. Study-wide background: Multivisceral, liver-intestinal, or isolated intestinal grafts went to recipients. Anti-thymocyte globulin was used for induction in all recipients, who then took tacrolimus and steroids for approximately 3 years. The study, taken as a whole, reports: In patients with graft-donor T cell macrochimerism, allograft graft-versus-host to host-versus-graft clonal ratios were high. Marrow from the recipient contained GvH clones, some of which had appeared first in ileum or blood.

This CDR3 comprises 21 residues. V was pared by 9 bases and J by 1 base, with 36 bases between. Germline V gives CDR1 SNHLY, CDR2 FYNNEI. Data came from immunoSEQ multiplex PCR; TCRdb stores just in-frame clones and leaves some out. The repertoire holds under 90,000 clones, with 92% as singletons. This chain connects TRBV2 to TRBJ1-1, with D tentatively TRBD1 (5 bases). This sample comprised PBMCs, obtained 98 days after intestinal transplantation. The clonotype originates from a human patient who received an intestinal transplant, so some T cells may come from the graft donor. This CDR3 reads CASQRGPRFILSPTENTEAFF. CDR3 DNA sequence: TGTGCCAGTCAAAGAGGCCCGAGGTTCATTCTCTCTCCGACAGAGAACACTGAAGCTTTCTTT.